The rows below give T cell receptor beta chains drawn from one sample of a study of beta chain features in type 1 diabetes. The method was immunoSEQ multiplex PCR; TCRdb's version includes in-frame clones alone and lacks a portion of them. The sample contains some 370,000 clones, over 8.5% of which appear only once. Specimen: central memory CD4+ T cells from blood. All receptors derive from a young man with type 1 diabetes. CDR3s include the opening cysteine and the closing phenylalanine or tryptophan. Each record gives: CDR3 protein, CDR3 DNA, V gene, clone size, D gene, J gene. D genes are given only for firm matches. Clone size is given for some rows only: seen once, a few or many times, or a class if the clone is expanded.

cdr3_aa: CASSLERQDRLAKNIQYF
cdr3_nt: TGCGCCAGCAGCTTGGAGAGACAGGACCGATTAGCCAAAAACATTCAGTACTTC
v_call: TRBV5-1
clone_size: many
d_call: .
j_call: TRBJ2-4

cdr3_aa: CASSLAGGDTQYF
cdr3_nt: TGTGCCAGCAGCTTGGCCGGGGGCGATACGCAGTATTTT
v_call: TRBV5-4
clone_size: many
d_call: .
j_call: TRBJ2-3

cdr3_aa: CASSFRGSDTGELFF
cdr3_nt: TGTGCCAGCAGCTTCAGGGGCTCCGACACCGGGGAGCTGTTTTTT
v_call: TRBV7-8
clone_size: .
d_call: .
j_call: TRBJ2-2

cdr3_aa: CAWRTAGTIYF
cdr3_nt: TGTGCCTGGCGGACCGCGGGCACCATATATTTT
v_call: TRBV30
clone_size: .
d_call: .
j_call: TRBJ1-3

cdr3_aa: CASSQVAAGQGYEQYF
cdr3_nt: TGCGCCAGCAGCCAAGTGGCCGCGGGACAGGGCTACGAGCAGTACTTC
v_call: TRBV4-3
clone_size: .
d_call: TRBD1
j_call: TRBJ2-7

cdr3_aa: CASSPGLAEIYEQYF
cdr3_nt: TGTGCCAGCTCACCGGGACTAGCGGAGATATACGAGCAGTACTTC
v_call: TRBV18
clone_size: .
d_call: TRBD2
j_call: TRBJ2-7

cdr3_aa: CASSLQGFGYTF
cdr3_nt: TGTGCCAGCAGCCTACAGGGGTTCGGCTACACCTTC
v_call: TRBV6-1
clone_size: few
d_call: TRBD1
j_call: TRBJ1-2

cdr3_aa: CASSYSTGGDAFF
cdr3_nt: TGTGCCAGCAGTTACTCGACCGGGGGCGATGCTTTCTTT
v_call: TRBV6-5
clone_size: few
d_call: .
j_call: TRBJ1-1

cdr3_aa: CASSIGQRQFF
cdr3_nt: TGTGCCAGCAGCATAGGACAGAGGCAGTTCTTC
v_call: TRBV5-4
clone_size: .
d_call: .
j_call: TRBJ2-1

cdr3_aa: CASSLGGAAFHEQYF
cdr3_nt: TGCGCCAGCAGCTTGGGGGGAGCCGCTTTCCACGAGCAGTACTTC
v_call: TRBV5-1
clone_size: many
d_call: .
j_call: TRBJ2-7

cdr3_aa: CASSLSPNHIHSYEQYF
cdr3_nt: TGTGCCAGCAGTTTATCCCCTAATCATATACACTCCTACGAGCAGTACTTC
v_call: TRBV28
clone_size: few
d_call: .
j_call: TRBJ2-7

cdr3_aa: CASSSGQGANIQYF
cdr3_nt: TGTGCCAGCAGCTCGGGACAGGGAGCAAACATTCAGTACTTC
v_call: TRBV5-8
clone_size: .
d_call: TRBD1
j_call: TRBJ2-4

cdr3_aa: CASGDRGNSNQPQHF
cdr3_nt: TGTGCCAGCGGCGACCGGGGAAATAGCAATCAGCCCCAGCATTTT
v_call: TRBV7-9
clone_size: .
d_call: .
j_call: TRBJ1-5

cdr3_aa: CASSLAGTGLQFF
cdr3_nt: TGCGCCAGCAGCTTGGCCGGAACGGGCCTACAGTTCTTC
v_call: TRBV5-1
clone_size: few
d_call: .
j_call: TRBJ2-1

cdr3_aa: CSALNTEAFF
cdr3_nt: TGCAGCGCGTTAAACACTGAAGCTTTCTTT
v_call: TRBV29-1
clone_size: few
d_call: .
j_call: TRBJ1-1

cdr3_aa: CASSGPGADTQYF
cdr3_nt: TGTGCCAGCAGTGGGCCTGGAGCAGATACGCAGTATTTT
v_call: TRBV28
clone_size: few
d_call: .
j_call: TRBJ2-3

cdr3_aa: CASSNGPYEQYF
cdr3_nt: TGTGCCAGCAGCAACGGCCCCTACGAGCAGTACTTC
v_call: TRBV5-6
clone_size: .
d_call: .
j_call: TRBJ2-7

cdr3_aa: CASSSGFSFNEQFF
cdr3_nt: TGTGCCAGCAGCTCGGGGTTTAGCTTCAATGAGCAGTTCTTC
v_call: TRBV11-2
clone_size: few
d_call: .
j_call: TRBJ2-1

cdr3_aa: CASSLDQGGSSSYNEQFF
cdr3_nt: TGTGCCAGCAGCTTAGATCAAGGAGGGTCGAGCTCCTACAATGAGCAGTTCTTC
v_call: TRBV11-2
clone_size: few
d_call: .
j_call: TRBJ2-1

cdr3_aa: CASSLTYDMNNEQFF
cdr3_nt: TGTGCCAGCAGCTTAACGTACGATATGAACAATGAGCAGTTCTTC
v_call: TRBV11-2
clone_size: few
d_call: .
j_call: TRBJ2-1

cdr3_aa: CATAGGGAPPTQYF
cdr3_nt: TGTGCTACCGCCGGGGGAGGCGCCCCTCCTACGCAGTATTTT
v_call: TRBV15
clone_size: .
d_call: .
j_call: TRBJ2-3

cdr3_aa: CASSEVSATNEKLFF
cdr3_nt: TGTGCCAGCAGTGAAGTGTCAGCAACTAATGAAAAACTGTTTTTT
v_call: TRBV6-1
clone_size: .
d_call: .
j_call: TRBJ1-4

cdr3_aa: CASSPDRGTEAFF
cdr3_nt: TGTGCCAGTAGTCCCGACAGGGGCACTGAAGCTTTCTTT
v_call: TRBV19
clone_size: .
d_call: TRBD1
j_call: TRBJ1-1

cdr3_aa: CASSWGRGSETDTQYF
cdr3_nt: TGTGCCAGCAGCTGGGGACGCGGGAGCGAAACAGATACGCAGTATTTT
v_call: TRBV7-2
clone_size: few
d_call: TRBD2
j_call: TRBJ2-3

cdr3_aa: CASSQDIPRSHPGANVLTF
cdr3_nt: TGCGCCAGCAGCCAAGATATCCCCCGCAGTCACCCTGGGGCCAACGTCCTGACTTTC
v_call: TRBV4-3
clone_size: few
d_call: .
j_call: TRBJ2-6

cdr3_aa: CASSFNAGQSSQTQYF
cdr3_nt: TGCGCCAGCAGCTTCAACGCTGGACAGTCTAGCCAGACCCAGTACTTC
v_call: TRBV5-1
clone_size: few
d_call: .
j_call: TRBJ2-5

cdr3_aa: CASSLSLAGAGGEQFF
cdr3_nt: TGTGCCAGCTCTCTCTCCTTAGCGGGAGCGGGAGGTGAGCAGTTCTTC
v_call: TRBV18
clone_size: many
d_call: TRBD2
j_call: TRBJ2-1

cdr3_aa: CSVTTDRDEKLFF
cdr3_nt: TGCAGCGTTACCACCGACAGGGATGAAAAACTGTTTTTT
v_call: TRBV29-1
clone_size: few
d_call: TRBD1
j_call: TRBJ1-4

cdr3_aa: CASSLRAGQETQYF
cdr3_nt: TGTGCCAGCAGCTTAAGAGCGGGCCAAGAGACCCAGTACTTC
v_call: TRBV7-6
clone_size: .
d_call: .
j_call: TRBJ2-5

cdr3_aa: CASSQDIQETQYF
cdr3_nt: TGTGCCAGCAGCCAAGACATTCAAGAGACCCAGTACTTC
v_call: TRBV4-2
clone_size: .
d_call: .
j_call: TRBJ2-5

cdr3_aa: CASSLGFGTGKADTQYF
cdr3_nt: TGTGCCAGCAGCTTAGGTTTCGGGACAGGGAAGGCAGATACGCAGTATTTT
v_call: TRBV11-2
clone_size: few
d_call: TRBD1
j_call: TRBJ2-3

cdr3_aa: CASSVAGLVPDTQYF
cdr3_nt: TGTGCCAGCAGCGTAGCCGGACTAGTCCCAGATACGCAGTATTTT
v_call: TRBV9
clone_size: many
d_call: TRBD2
j_call: TRBJ2-3

cdr3_aa: CASSWGPSGAGNGELFF
cdr3_nt: TGTGCCAGCAGCTGGGGACCTAGCGGGGCAGGGAACGGGGAGCTGTTTTTT
v_call: TRBV5-4
clone_size: many
d_call: TRBD2
j_call: TRBJ2-2

cdr3_aa: CASSEGASYNEQFF
cdr3_nt: TGTGCCAGCAGTGAGGGGGCGTCCTACAATGAGCAGTTCTTC
v_call: TRBV6-4
clone_size: few
d_call: .
j_call: TRBJ2-1

cdr3_aa: CASSLWTSGRGEQYF
cdr3_nt: TGTGCCAGCAGTTTGTGGACTAGCGGGAGAGGGGAGCAGTACTTC
v_call: TRBV28
clone_size: many
d_call: TRBD2
j_call: TRBJ2-7

cdr3_aa: CASTRTDGYTF
cdr3_nt: TGTGCCAGCACTCGGACAGATGGCTACACCTTC
v_call: TRBV27
clone_size: few
d_call: .
j_call: TRBJ1-2

cdr3_aa: CSGTGGRTTDTQYF
cdr3_nt: TGCAGCGGGACAGGGGGGCGAACGACAGATACGCAGTATTTT
v_call: TRBV29-1
clone_size: few
d_call: TRBD1
j_call: TRBJ2-3

cdr3_aa: CASSPQVGGTEAFF
cdr3_nt: TGTGCCAGCTCACCCCAGGTTGGAGGCACTGAAGCTTTCTTT
v_call: TRBV18
clone_size: .
d_call: .
j_call: TRBJ1-1